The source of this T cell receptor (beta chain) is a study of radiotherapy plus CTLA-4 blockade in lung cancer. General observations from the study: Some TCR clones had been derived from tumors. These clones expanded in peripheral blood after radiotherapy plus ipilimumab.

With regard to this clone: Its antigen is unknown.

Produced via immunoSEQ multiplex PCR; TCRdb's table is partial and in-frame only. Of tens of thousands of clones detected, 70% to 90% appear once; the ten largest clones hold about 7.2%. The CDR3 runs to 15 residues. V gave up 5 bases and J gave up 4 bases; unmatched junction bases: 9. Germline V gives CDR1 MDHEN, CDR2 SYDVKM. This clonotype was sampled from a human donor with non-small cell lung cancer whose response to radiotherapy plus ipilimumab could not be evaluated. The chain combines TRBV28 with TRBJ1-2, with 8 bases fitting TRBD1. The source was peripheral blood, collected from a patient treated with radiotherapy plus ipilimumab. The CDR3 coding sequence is TGTGCCAGCAGTGGACAGGGCCCCAACGGCTATGGCTACACCTTC. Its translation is CASSGQGPNGYGYTF.